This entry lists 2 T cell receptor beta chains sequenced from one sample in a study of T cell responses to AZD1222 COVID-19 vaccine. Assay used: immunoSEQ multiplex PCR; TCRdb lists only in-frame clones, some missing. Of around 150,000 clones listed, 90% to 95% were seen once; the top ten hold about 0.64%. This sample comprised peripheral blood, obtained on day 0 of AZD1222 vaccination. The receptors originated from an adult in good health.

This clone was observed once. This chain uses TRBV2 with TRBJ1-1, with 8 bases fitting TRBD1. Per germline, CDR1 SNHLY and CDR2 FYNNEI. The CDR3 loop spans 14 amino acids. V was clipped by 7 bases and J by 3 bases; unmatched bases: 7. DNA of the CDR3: TGTGCCAGCAACCGCAGGGGGCGGGACACTGAAGCTTTCTTT. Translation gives CASNRRGRDTEAFF.

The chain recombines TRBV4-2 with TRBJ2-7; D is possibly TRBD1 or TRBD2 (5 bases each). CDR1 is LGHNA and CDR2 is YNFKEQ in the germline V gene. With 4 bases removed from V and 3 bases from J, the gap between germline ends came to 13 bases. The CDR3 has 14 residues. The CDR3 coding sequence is TGTGCCAGCAGCCCAGGGACCCCAGGCTACGAGCAGTACTTC. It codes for CASSPGTPGYEQYF.